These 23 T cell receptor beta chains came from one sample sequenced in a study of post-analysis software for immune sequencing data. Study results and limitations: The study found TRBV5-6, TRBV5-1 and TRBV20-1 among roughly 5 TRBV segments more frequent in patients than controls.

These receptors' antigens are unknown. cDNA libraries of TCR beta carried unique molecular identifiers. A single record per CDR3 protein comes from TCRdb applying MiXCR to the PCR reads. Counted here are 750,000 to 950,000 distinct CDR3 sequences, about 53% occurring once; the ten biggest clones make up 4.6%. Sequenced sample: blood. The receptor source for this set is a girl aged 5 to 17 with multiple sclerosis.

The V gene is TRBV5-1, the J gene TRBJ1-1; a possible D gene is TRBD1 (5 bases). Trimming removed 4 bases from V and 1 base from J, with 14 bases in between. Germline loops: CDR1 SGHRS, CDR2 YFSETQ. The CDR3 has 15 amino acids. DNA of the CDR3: TGCGCCAGCAGCGCCTTCGCCGGGACGAACACTGAAGCTTTCTTT. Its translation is CASSAFAGTNTEAFF.

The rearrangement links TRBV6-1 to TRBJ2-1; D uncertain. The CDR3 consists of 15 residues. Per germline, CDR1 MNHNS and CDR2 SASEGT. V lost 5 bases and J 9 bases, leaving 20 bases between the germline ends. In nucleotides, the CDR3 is TGTGCCAGCAGTTTTCAACCCGAACGTACCGGTGAGCAGTTCTTC. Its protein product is CASSFQPERTGEQFF.

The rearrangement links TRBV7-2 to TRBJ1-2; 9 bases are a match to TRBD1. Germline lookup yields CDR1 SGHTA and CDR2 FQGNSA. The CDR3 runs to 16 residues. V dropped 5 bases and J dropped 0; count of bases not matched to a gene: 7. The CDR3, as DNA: TGTGCCAGCAGCCTAAATACAGGGGGCTCTAACTATGGCTACACCTTC. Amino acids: CASSLNTGGSNYGYTF.

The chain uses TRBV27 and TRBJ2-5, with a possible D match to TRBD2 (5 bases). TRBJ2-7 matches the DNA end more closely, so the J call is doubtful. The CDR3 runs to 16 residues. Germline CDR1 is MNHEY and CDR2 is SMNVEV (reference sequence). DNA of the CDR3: TGTGCCAGCAGTTTATCGAGGGCCGAGTCGTTCTACGAGCAGTACTTC. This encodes CASSLSRAESFYEQYF.

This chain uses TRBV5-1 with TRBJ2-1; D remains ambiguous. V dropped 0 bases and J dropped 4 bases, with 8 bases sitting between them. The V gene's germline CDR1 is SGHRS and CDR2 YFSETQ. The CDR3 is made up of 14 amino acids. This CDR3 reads CASSLGWRYNEQFF. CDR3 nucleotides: TGCGCCAGCAGCTTGGGATGGCGATACAATGAGCAGTTCTTC.

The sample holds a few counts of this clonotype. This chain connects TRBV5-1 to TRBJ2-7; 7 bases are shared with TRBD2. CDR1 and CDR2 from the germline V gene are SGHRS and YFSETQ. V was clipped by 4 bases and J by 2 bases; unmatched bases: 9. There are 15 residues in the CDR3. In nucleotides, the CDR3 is TGCGCCAGCAGCCCTGAGGCGGGGGAGACCTACGAGCAGTACTTC. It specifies CASSPEAGETYEQYF.

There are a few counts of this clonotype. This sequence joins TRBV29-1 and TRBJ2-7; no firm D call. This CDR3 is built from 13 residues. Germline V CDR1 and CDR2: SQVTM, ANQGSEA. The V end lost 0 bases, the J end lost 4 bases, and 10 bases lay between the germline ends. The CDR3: CSVEDPATYEQYF. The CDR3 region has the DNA TGCAGCGTTGAAGATCCGGCCACTTACGAGCAGTACTTC.

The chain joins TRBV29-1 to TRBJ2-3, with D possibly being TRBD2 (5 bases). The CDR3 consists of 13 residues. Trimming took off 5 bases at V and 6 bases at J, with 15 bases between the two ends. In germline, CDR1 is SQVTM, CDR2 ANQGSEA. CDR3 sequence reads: CSVRLAGLDTQYF. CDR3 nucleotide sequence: TGCAGCGTTCGGCTAGCCGGACTTGATACGCAGTATTTT.

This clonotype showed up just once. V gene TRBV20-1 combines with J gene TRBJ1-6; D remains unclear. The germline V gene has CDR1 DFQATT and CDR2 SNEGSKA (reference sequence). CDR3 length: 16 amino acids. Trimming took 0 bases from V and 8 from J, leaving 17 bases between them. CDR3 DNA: TGCAGTGCTAGAGATCCCCAGCAAGGACCGGATTCACCCCTCCACTTT. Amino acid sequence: CSARDPQQGPDSPLHF.

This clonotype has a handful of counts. The CDR3 DNA reads as TGCGCCAGCAGCCAAGAGGGGAGGACCACAGATACGCAGTATTTT. This translates into CASSQEGRTTDTQYF. The rearrangement links TRBV4-1 to TRBJ2-3; tentatively, D is TRBD2 (6 bases). V was trimmed by 0 bases and J by 2 bases, leaving 9 bases between them. Germline lookup yields CDR1 MGHRA and CDR2 YSYEKL. The CDR3 extends over 15 amino acids.

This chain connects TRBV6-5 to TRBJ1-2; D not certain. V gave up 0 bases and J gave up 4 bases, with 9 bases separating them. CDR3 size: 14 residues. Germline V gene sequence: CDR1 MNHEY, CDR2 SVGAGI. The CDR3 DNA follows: TGTGCCAGCAGTTACTCACCCGGAGGCTATGGCTACACCTTC. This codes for CASSYSPGGYGYTF.

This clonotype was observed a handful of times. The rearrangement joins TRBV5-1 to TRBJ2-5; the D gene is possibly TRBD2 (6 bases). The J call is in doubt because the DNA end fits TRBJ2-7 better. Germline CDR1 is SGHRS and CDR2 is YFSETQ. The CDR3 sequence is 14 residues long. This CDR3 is CASSLSGSHGEQYF. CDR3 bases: TGCGCCAGCAGCCTTAGCGGAAGCCACGGCGAGCAGTACTTC.

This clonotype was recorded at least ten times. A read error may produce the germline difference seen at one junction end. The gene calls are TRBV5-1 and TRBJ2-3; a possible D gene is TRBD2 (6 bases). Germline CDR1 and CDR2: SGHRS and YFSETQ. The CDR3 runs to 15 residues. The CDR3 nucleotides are TGTGCCAGCAGTTTAGACAGCGGGAGCACAGATACGCAGTATTTT. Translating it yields CASSLDSGSTDTQYF.

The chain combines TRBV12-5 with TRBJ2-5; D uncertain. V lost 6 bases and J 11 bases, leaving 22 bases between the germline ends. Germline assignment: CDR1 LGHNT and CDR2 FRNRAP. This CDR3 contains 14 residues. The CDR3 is CASGGPVGMQEQYF. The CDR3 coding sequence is TGTGCTAGTGGAGGGCCGGTGGGAATGCAGGAGCAGTACTTC.

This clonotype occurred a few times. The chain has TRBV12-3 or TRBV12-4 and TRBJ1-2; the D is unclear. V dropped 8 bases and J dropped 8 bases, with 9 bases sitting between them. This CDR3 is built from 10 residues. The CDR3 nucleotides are TGTGCCAGCCGGGGTAGGGGCTACACCTTC. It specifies CASRGRGYTF.

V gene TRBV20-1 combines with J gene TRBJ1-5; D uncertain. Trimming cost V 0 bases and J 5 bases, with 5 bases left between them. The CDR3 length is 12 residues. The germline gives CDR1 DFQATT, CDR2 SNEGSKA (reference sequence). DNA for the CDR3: TGCAGTGCTAGAGATTATGATCAGCCCCAGCATTTT. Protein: CSARDYDQPQHF.

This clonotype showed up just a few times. The CDR3 DNA follows: TGCAGCGTTGTCAGGGACAGCAACTCCTACGAGCAGTACTTC. It translates to CSVVRDSNSYEQYF. The rearrangement links TRBV29-1 to TRBJ2-7; 7 bases match TRBD1. Unmatched junction bases numbered 6, after V lost 4 bases and J lost 0 bases. This CDR3 has 14 amino acids. In germline, CDR1 is SQVTM, CDR2 ANQGSEA.

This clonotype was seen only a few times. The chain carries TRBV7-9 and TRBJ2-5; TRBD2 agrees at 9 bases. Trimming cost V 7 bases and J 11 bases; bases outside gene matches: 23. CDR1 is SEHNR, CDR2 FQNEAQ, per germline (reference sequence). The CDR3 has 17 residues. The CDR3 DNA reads TGTGCCAGCACCCGGACTAGCGCCCGAAATGGAGGCAATGAGCAGTACTTC. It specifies CASTRTSARNGGNEQYF.

This CDR3 reads CASSYSRPKTEFYEQYF. CDR3 coding DNA: TGTGCCAGCAGTTACTCGAGGCCTAAGACAGAGTTCTACGAGCAGTACTTC. The chain uses TRBV6-5 and TRBJ2-7; D may be TRBD1 (5 bases). The V end lost 0 bases, the J end lost 3 bases, and 18 bases lay between the germline ends. Germline V lookup: CDR1 MNHEY, CDR2 SVGAGI. The CDR3 has 17 amino acids.

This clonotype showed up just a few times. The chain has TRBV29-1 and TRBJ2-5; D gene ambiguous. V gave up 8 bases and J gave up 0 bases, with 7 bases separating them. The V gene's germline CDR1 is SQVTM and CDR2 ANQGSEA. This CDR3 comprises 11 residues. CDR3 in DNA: TGCAGCCTGTGGTACCAAGAGACCCAGTACTTC. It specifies CSLWYQETQYF.

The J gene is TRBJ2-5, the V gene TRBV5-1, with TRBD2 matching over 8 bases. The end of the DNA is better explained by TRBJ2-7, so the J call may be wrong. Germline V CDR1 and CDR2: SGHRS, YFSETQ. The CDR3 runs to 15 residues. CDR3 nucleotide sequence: TGCGCCAGCAGCTTGGGCAGACTAGCGCGGGACGAGCAGTACTTC. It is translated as CASSLGRLARDEQYF.

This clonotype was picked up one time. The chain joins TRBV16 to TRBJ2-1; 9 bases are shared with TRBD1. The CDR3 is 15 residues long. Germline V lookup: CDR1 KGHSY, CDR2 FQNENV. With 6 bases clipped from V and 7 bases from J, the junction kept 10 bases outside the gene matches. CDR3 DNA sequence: TGTGCCAGCAGGCGGACAGGGGTGTTAGTTAATGAGCAGTTCTTC. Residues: CASRRTGVLVNEQFF.

CDR3 in amino acids: CASSVGQSVPYEQYF. CDR3 nucleotide sequence: TGCGCCAGCAGTGTGGGACAGTCAGTCCCATACGAGCAGTACTTC. The J gene is TRBJ2-7, the V gene TRBV4-1; 7 bases fit TRBD1. Germline-derived CDR1 and CDR2 are MGHRA and YSYEKL. The length of the CDR3 is 15 residues. J lost 4 bases, V lost 6 bases, and 12 bases had no gene match.